This TCR beta chain was captured in a study of blood T cell repertoires in COVID-19. At the level of the study: Both acute and convalescent COVID-19 samples were obtained from the United States, Italy and Spain. T cells, B-cell-depleted T cells, or PBMCs supplied cDNA or gDNA.

Original methodology: By means of reference gene primer amplification, nucleated cell counts were estimated. Profiled with immunoSEQ multiplex PCR; TCRdb holds only in-frame clones, not every one. The DNA was the basis for D and trimming; V, J and clone size are from that table. The sample shows roughly 15,000 clones, approximately 90% of them seen only once. Germline assignment: CDR1 SNHLY and CDR2 FYNNEI. The germline V and J ends were trimmed by 2 bases and 4 bases, with 18 bases remaining between them. The CDR3 spans 16 residues. The TCR comes from a human donor with active COVID-19. The donor label of this sample is uncertain. The gene calls are TRBV2 and TRBJ2-7, with a possible D match to TRBD1 (5 bases). Sequencing used peripheral blood. CDR3 loop: CASSEKGALPPYEQYF. CDR3 nucleotides: TGTGCCAGCAGTGAAAAAGGGGCCCTCCCGCCTTACGAGCAGTACTTC.